The T cell receptor (beta chain) under discussion was sequenced for a study of CD8 T cells in ankylosing spondylitis. This clonotype was observed many times. Making the TCR beta libraries involved quantitative 5'-RACE with molecular barcodes. From the 5' RACE reads, TCRdb called clonotypes with MiXCR, one entry per CDR3 protein. The sample shows some 42,000 distinct CDR3 sequences, roughly 2.5% of them seen only once. The CDR3 sequence is 16 residues long. Deletions cut 0 bases from V and 10 bases from J, with 20 bases between. Germline V gene data show CDR1 as SGDLS and CDR2 as YYNGEE. Sequenced material: blood, either unsorted or a sorted T cell fraction (not recorded which). The chain carries TRBV9 and TRBJ2-1, with D possibly matching TRBD1 (6 bases). The clonotype originates from a male donor with ankylosing spondylitis or in good health (not recorded which). The CDR3 here is CASSVGGRGPTGEQFF. The CDR3 DNA reads TGTGCCAGCAGCGTAGGAGGCAGGGGCCCCACAGGGGAGCAGTTCTTC.